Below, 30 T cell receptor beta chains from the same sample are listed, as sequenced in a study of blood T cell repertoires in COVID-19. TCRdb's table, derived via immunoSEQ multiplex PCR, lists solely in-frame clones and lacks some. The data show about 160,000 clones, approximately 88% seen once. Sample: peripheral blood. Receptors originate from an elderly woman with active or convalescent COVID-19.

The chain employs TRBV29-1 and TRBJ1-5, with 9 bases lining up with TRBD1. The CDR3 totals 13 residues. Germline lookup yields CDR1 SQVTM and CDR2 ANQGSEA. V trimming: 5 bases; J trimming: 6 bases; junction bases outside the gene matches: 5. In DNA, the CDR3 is TGCAGCGTTAGACAGGGGGGGGGTCAGCCCCAGCATTTT. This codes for CSVRQGGGQPQHF.

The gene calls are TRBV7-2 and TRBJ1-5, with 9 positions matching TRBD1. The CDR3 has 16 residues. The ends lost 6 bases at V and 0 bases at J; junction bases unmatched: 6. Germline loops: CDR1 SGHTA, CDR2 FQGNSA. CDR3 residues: CASSSGQGVSNQPQHF. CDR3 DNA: TGTGCCAGCAGTTCGGGACAGGGTGTTAGCAATCAGCCCCAGCATTTT. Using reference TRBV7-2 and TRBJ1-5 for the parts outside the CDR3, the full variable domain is GAGVSQSPSNKVTEKGKDVELRCDPISGHTALYWYRQSLGQGLEFLIYFQGNSAPDKSGLPSDRFSAERTGGSVSTLTIQRTQQEDSAVYLCASSSGQGVSNQPQHFGDGTRLSIL.

CDR3 nucleotides: TGTGCCAGCAGTTACTTGGGACAGGGGGACGAGCAGTACTTC. Encoded protein: CASSYLGQGDEQYF. The rearrangement links TRBV6-6 to TRBJ2-7; 11 bases match TRBD1. V was pared by 1 base and J by 5 bases, with 1 base of the junction left unmatched. The CDR3 length is 14 residues. The germline gives CDR1 MNHNY, CDR2 SVGAGI (reference sequence).

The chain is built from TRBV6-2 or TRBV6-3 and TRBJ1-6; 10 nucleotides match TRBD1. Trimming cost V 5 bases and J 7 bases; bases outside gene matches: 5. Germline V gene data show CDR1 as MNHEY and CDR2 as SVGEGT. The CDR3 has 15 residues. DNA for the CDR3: TGTGCCAGCAGTGCGGGGGGACAGGGGAATTCACCCCTCCACTTT. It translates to CASSAGGQGNSPLHF.

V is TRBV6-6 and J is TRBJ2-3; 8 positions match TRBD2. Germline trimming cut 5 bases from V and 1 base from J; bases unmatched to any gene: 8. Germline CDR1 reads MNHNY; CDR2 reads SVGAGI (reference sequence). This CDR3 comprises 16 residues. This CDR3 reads CASSPRVSGGTDTQYF. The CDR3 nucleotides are TGTGCCAGCAGTCCCCGCGTTAGCGGGGGCACAGATACGCAGTATTTT.

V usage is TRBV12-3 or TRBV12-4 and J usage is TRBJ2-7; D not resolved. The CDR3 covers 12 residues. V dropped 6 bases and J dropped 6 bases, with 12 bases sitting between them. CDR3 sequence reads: CASSPQIAEQYF. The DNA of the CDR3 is TGTGCCAGCAGCCCGCAGATCGCCGAGCAGTACTTC.

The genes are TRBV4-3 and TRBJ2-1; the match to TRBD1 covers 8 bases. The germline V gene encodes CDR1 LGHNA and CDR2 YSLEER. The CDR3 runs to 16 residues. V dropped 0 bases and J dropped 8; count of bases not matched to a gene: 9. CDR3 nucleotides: TGCGCCAGCAGCCAAGAGGTCGGGCAGGGGGCCCATGAGCAGTTCTTC. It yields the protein CASSQEVGQGAHEQFF.

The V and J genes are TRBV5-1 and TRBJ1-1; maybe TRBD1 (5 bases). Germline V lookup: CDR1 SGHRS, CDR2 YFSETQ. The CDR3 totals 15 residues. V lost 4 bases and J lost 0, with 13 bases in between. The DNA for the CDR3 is TGCGCCAGCAGCCCCGCGGGGGGGATGAACACTGAAGCTTTCTTT. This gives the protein CASSPAGGMNTEAFF.

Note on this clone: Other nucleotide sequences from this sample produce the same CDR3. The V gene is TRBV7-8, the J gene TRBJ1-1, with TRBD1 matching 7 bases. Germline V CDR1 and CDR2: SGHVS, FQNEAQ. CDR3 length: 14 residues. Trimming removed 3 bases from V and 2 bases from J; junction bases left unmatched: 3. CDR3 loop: CASSLGTANTEAFF. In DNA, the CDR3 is TGTGCCAGCAGCTTGGGGACAGCAAACACTGAAGCTTTCTTT.

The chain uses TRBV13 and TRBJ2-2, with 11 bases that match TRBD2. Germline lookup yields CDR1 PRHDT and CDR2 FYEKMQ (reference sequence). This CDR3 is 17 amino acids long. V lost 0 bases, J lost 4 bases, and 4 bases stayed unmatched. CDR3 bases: TGTGCCAGCAGCTTAGGTCCTAGCGGGGGGATCACCGGGGAGCTGTTTTTT. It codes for CASSLGPSGGITGELFF.

CDR3 nucleotides: TGTGCCAGCAGCCCTTATACGCAGGGCCTCCGCTCTGGAAACACCATATATTTT. Amino acid sequence: CASSPYTQGLRSGNTIYF. J is TRBJ1-3 and V is TRBV11-2; the D gene is possibly TRBD1 (5 bases). Germline loops: CDR1 SGHAT, CDR2 FQNNGV. The CDR3 contains 18 residues. V was shortened by 5 bases and J by 0 bases, with 20 bases between the two germline ends.

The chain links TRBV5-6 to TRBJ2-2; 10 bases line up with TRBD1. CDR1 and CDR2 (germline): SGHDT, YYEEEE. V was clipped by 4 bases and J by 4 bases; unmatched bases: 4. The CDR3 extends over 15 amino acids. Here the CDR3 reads CASSPGQGFTGELFF. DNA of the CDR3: TGTGCCAGCAGCCCGGGACAGGGGTTCACCGGGGAGCTGTTTTTT. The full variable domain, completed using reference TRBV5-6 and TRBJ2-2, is DAGVTQSPTHLIKTRGQQVTLRCSPKSGHDTVSWYQQALGQGPQFIFQYYEEEERQRGNFPDRFSGHQFPNYSSELNVNALLLGDSALYLCASSPGQGFTGELFFGEGSRLTVL.

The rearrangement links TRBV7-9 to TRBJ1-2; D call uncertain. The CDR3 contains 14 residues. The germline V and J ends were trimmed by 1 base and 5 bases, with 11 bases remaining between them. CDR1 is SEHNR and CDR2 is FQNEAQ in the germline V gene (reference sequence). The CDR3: CASSLDIGGYGYTF. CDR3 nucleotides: TGTGCCAGCAGCTTAGACATCGGCGGGTATGGCTACACCTTC. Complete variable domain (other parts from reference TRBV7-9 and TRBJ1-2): DTGVSQNPRHKITKRGQNVTFRCDPISEHNRLYWYRQTLGQGPEFLTYFQNEAQLEKSRLLSDRFSAERPKGSFSTLEIQRTEQGDSAMYLCASSLDIGGYGYTFGSGTRLTVV.

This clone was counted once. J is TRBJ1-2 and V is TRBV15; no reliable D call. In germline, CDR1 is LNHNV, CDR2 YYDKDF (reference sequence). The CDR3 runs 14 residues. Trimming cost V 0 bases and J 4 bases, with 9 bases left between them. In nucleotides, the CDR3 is TGTGCCACCAGCAGAGATCGGGGAGTCTATGGCTACACCTTC. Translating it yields CATSRDRGVYGYTF.

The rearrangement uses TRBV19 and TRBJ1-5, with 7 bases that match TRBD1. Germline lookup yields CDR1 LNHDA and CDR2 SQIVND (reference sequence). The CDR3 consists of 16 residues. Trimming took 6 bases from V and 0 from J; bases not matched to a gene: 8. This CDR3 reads CASSRGQPNSNQPQHF. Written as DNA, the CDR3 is TGTGCCAGTAGCAGGGGACAGCCAAATAGCAATCAGCCCCAGCATTTT.

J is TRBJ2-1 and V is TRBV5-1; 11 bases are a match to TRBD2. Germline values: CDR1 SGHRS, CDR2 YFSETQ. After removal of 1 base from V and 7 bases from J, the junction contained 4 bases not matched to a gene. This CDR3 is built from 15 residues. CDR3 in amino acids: CASSLLAGGGNEQFF. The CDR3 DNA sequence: TGCGCCAGCAGCTTGCTAGCGGGGGGAGGAAATGAGCAGTTCTTC.

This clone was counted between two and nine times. The CDR3 coding sequence is TGCGCCAGCAGCCCCAGACCGACAGGAAACCAAGAGACCCAGTACTTC. Protein: CASSPRPTGNQETQYF. The chain couples TRBV5-1 to TRBJ2-5; D may be TRBD1 (6 bases). CDR1 SGHRS and CDR2 YFSETQ come from the germline V gene. Trimming removed 4 bases at V and 0 bases at J, with 16 bases between. The CDR3 consists of 16 residues.

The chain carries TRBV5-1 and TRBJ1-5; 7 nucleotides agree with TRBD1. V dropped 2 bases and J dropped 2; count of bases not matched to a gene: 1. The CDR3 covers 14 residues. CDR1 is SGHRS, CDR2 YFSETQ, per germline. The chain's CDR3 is CASSFGTGNQPQHF. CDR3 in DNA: TGCGCCAGCAGCTTCGGGACAGGCAATCAGCCCCAGCATTTT. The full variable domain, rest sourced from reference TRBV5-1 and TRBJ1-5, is KAGVTQTPRYLIKTRGQQVTLSCSPISGHRSVSWYQQTPGQGLQFLFEYFSETQRNKGNFPGRFSGRQFSNSRSEMNVSTLELGDSALYLCASSFGTGNQPQHFGDGTRLSIL.

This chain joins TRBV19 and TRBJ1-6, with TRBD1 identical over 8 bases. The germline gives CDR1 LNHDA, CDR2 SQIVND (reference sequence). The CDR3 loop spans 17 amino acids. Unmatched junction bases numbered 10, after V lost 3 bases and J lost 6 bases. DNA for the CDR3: TGTGCCAGTAGTATTGAGGCCAGGGGGCTTTCTAATTCACCCCTCCACTTT. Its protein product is CASSIEARGLSNSPLHF.

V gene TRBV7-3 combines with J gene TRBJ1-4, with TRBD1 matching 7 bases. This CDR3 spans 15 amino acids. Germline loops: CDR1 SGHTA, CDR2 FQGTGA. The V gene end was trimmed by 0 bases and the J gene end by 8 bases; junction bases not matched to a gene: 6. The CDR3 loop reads CASSLTTGIGEKLFF. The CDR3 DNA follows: TGTGCCAGCAGCTTAACGACAGGGATTGGGGAAAAACTGTTTTTT.

CDR3 nucleotide sequence: TGTGCCAGCAGCCCCGGAGGGAGGGCCACTGAAGCTTTCTTT. This encodes CASSPGGRATEAFF. The rearrangement joins TRBV27 to TRBJ1-1, with D hard to call. V lost 6 bases and J 4 bases, leaving 15 bases between the germline ends. Germline loops: CDR1 MNHEY, CDR2 SMNVEV (reference sequence). The CDR3 covers 14 residues.

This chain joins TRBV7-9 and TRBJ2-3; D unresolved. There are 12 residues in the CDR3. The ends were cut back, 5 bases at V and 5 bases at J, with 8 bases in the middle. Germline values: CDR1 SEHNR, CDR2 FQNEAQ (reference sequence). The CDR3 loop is CASSAPGDTQYF. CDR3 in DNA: TGTGCCAGCAGCGCCCCGGGAGATACGCAGTATTTT.

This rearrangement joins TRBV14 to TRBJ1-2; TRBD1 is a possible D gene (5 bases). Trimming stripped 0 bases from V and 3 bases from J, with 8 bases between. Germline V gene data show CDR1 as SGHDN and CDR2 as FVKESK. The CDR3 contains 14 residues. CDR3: CASSQDWGDYGYTF. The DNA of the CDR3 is TGTGCCAGCAGCCAAGATTGGGGGGACTATGGCTACACCTTC.

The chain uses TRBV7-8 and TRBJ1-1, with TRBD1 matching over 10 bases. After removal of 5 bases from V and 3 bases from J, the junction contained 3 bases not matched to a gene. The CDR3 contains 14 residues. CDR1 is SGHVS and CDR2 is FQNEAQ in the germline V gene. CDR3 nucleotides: TGTGCCAGCAGCGGGGACAGGGGCCACACTGAAGCTTTCTTT. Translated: CASSGDRGHTEAFF. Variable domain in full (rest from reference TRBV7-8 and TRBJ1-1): GAGVSQSPRYKVAKRGQDVALRCDPISGHVSLFWYQQALGQGPEFLTYFQNEAQLDKSGLPSDRFFAERPEGSVSTLKIQRTQQEDSAVYLCASSGDRGHTEAFFGQGTRLTVV.

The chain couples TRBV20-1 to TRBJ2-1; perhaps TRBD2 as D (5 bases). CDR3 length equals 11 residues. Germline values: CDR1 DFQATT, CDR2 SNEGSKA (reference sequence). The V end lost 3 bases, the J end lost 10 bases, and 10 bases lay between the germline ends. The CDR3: CSASIAWEQFF. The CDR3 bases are TGCAGTGCTAGTATAGCGTGGGAGCAGTTCTTC.

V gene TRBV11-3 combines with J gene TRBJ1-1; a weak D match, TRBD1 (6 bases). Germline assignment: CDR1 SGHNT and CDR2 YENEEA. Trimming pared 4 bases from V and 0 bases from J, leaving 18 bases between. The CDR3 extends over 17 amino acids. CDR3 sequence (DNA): TGTGCCAGCAGCTGGGGGGAGGGACACCCGATGAACACTGAAGCTTTCTTT. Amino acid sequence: CASSWGEGHPMNTEAFF.

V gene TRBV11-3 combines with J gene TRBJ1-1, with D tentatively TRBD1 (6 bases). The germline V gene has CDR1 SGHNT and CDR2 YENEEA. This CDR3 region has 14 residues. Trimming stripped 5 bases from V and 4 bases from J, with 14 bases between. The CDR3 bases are TGTGCCAGCAGCCCCAGAGGGGGATCCACTGAAGCTTTCTTT. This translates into CASSPRGGSTEAFF.

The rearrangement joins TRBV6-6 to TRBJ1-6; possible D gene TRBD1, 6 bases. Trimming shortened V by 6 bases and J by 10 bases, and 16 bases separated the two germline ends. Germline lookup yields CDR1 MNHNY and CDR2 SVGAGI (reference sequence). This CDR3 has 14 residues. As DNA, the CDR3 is TGTGCCAGCAGAGCAGGGGACCGAGGGTCACCCCTCCACTTT. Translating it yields CASRAGDRGSPLHF.

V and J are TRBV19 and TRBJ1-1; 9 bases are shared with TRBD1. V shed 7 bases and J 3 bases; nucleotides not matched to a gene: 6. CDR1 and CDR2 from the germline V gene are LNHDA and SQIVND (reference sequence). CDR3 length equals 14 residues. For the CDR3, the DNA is TGTGCCAGTAAAGGACAGGGGTCCCACACTGAAGCTTTCTTT. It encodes CASKGQGSHTEAFF.

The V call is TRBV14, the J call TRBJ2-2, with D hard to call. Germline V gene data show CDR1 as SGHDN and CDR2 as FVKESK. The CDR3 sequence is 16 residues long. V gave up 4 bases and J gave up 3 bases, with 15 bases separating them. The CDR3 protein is CASSLLSGFDTGELFF. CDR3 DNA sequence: TGTGCCAGCAGCCTATTGAGTGGTTTTGACACCGGGGAGCTGTTTTTT.